Below, 13 T cell receptor beta chains from the same sample are listed, as sequenced in a study of early T cells in non-severe SARS-CoV-2 infection. In TCRdb, the 5' RACE reads were re-called with MiXCR into one record per CDR3 protein. The sample records about 27,000 distinct CDR3 sequences, roughly 4.4% being singletons. Sequencing input: whole blood. These TCRs come from an adult who was a healthcare worker with PCR-confirmed SARS-CoV-2 infection or an uninfected control (not recorded which).

This clonotype occurred many times. The chain carries TRBV25-1 and TRBJ1-2, with D possibly being TRBD1 (6 bases). Germline V lookup: CDR1 MGHDK, CDR2 SYGVNS. This CDR3 comprises 12 residues. Trimming pared 7 bases from V and 6 bases from J, leaving 12 bases between. As DNA, the CDR3 is TGTGCCAGCATAGACCAGGGGAATGGCTACACCTTC. Protein sequence: CASIDQGNGYTF.

The chain links TRBV7-9 to TRBJ2-3; D is uncertain. Germline loops: CDR1 SEHNR, CDR2 FQNEAQ (reference sequence). V lost 1 base and J 2 bases, leaving 7 bases between the germline ends. The CDR3 sequence is 14 residues long. The CDR3 bases are TGTGCCAGCAGCTTAGACACCTCCACAGATACGCAGTATTTT. Translation gives CASSLDTSTDTQYF.

For this clonotype: This sequence may be a read error, since a much larger clone differs from it by one base. J is TRBJ2-6 and V is TRBV9, with unresolved D. This CDR3 contains 14 residues. From germline, CDR1 is SGDLS and CDR2 YYNGEE. The germline V and J ends were trimmed by 7 bases and 0 bases, with 8 bases remaining between them. This chain's CDR3 is CASDPSSGANVLTF. The CDR3 DNA follows: TGTGCCAGCGATCCGTCCTCTGGGGCCAACGTCCTGACTTTC.

This clonotype has a count of ten or more. The V call is TRBV4-1, the J call TRBJ1-1; no reliable D call. The V gene's germline CDR1 is MGHRA and CDR2 YSYEKL. Between the trimmed V and J ends, which lost 0 bases and 7 bases, there was a span of 15 bases. This CDR3 spans 15 amino acids. For the CDR3, the DNA is TGCGCCAGCAGCCAAGAATTTCGACCAGGAGATGAAGCTTTCTTT. This codes for CASSQEFRPGDEAFF.

The table lists this clonotype with a few counts. CDR3 nucleotides: TGCAGCGGCGGACAGAACCAAGAGACCCAGTACTTC. Protein: CSGGQNQETQYF. The rearrangement links TRBV29-1 to TRBJ2-5, with a possible D match to TRBD1 (6 bases). V was pared by 7 bases and J by 0 bases, with 9 bases between. Germline V gives CDR1 SQVTM, CDR2 ANQGSEA. The CDR3 extends over 12 amino acids.

This chain uses TRBV6-5 with TRBJ2-1; D is possibly TRBD2 (6 bases). This CDR3 spans 15 amino acids. V shed 3 bases and J shed 9 bases, with 18 bases lying between them. Germline lookup yields CDR1 MNHEY and CDR2 SVGAGI. CDR3 nucleotide sequence: TGTGCCAGCAGTTATAGTCTAGCGTCGACTTTTGAGCAGTTCTTC. Amino acids: CASSYSLASTFEQFF.

This clonotype was found many times. The chain carries TRBV20-1 and TRBJ2-3; D possibly uses TRBD1 or TRBD2 (6 bases each). Trimming cost V 0 bases and J 2 bases, with 9 bases left between them. Germline-derived CDR1 and CDR2 are DFQATT and SNEGSKA (reference sequence). This CDR3 has 14 residues. The CDR3 here is CSARDPGATDTQYF. For the CDR3, the DNA is TGCAGTGCTAGAGACCCGGGGGCCACAGATACGCAGTATTTT.

This clonotype was detected ten times or more. The CDR3 protein is CASSLNLGTDTQYF. The CDR3 DNA follows: TGTGCCAGCAGCTTAAATCTCGGCACAGATACGCAGTATTTT. This sequence joins TRBV7-9 and TRBJ2-3; unclear D gene. CDR3 length equals 14 residues. The V gene's germline CDR1 is SEHNR and CDR2 FQNEAQ (reference sequence). V was trimmed by 2 bases and J by 1 base, leaving 7 bases between them.

At least ten counts were recorded for this clonotype. The chain joins TRBV14 to TRBJ2-1, with D hard to call. The CDR3 loop spans 17 amino acids. Trimming took off 0 bases at V and 0 bases at J, with 12 bases between the two ends. Per the germline V gene, CDR1 is SGHDN and CDR2 is FVKESK. Written as DNA, the CDR3 is TGTGCCAGCAGCCAAGACCCGCCCACGGGCTCCTACAATGAGCAGTTCTTC. This gives the protein CASSQDPPTGSYNEQFF.

This clonotype was recorded at least ten times. The chain links TRBV7-2 to TRBJ2-1; 10 bases agree with TRBD2. CDR1 is SGHTA and CDR2 is FQGNSA in the germline V gene. V lost 5 bases and J lost 5; bases outside the gene matches: 15. CDR3 size: 18 residues. CDR3 residues: CASSVSGGRTSGNNEQFF. The CDR3 DNA follows: TGTGCCAGCAGCGTATCTGGCGGCAGGACTAGCGGAAACAATGAGCAGTTCTTC.

This clonotype was detected a few times. V and J are TRBV7-3 and TRBJ1-5; 10 bases are shared with TRBD1. Germline CDR1 and CDR2: SGHTA and FQGTGA. The CDR3 spans 16 residues. Trimming removed 4 bases from V and 2 bases from J; junction bases left unmatched: 5. The CDR3 DNA reads TGTGCCAGCAGCTGGACAGGGGGAGTCGGCAATCAGCCCCAGCATTTT. Encoded protein: CASSWTGGVGNQPQHF.

This clonotype was observed many times. The chain links TRBV7-8 to TRBJ2-1; 11 bases map to TRBD2. The V gene's germline CDR1 is SGHVS and CDR2 FQNEAQ. This CDR3 has 21 amino acids. V trimming: 7 bases; J trimming: 5 bases; junction bases outside the gene matches: 25. The CDR3 bases are TGTGCCAGCACCCCGACCCGAGGACTAGCGGGCATAGAAGAACCGAACAATGAGCAGTTCTTC. It is translated as CASTPTRGLAGIEEPNNEQFF.

This clonotype was counted many times. The chain links TRBV4-2 to TRBJ1-1; unclear D gene. The CDR3 loop spans 14 amino acids. The V end lost 0 bases, the J end lost 3 bases, and 8 bases lay between the germline ends. Germline CDR1 LGHNA, CDR2 YNFKEQ. The DNA for the CDR3 is TGTGCCAGCAGCCAAGAAGGCAGAGACACTGAAGCTTTCTTT. Amino acid sequence: CASSQEGRDTEAFF.